This T cell receptor (beta chain) was captured by sequencing in a study of identical twins. Study-level results: Sequences that were out-of-frame, alpha and twin-shared displayed an excess of low generation probability. In drawing conclusions, the study used cross-sectional statistical analysis and did not follow the same donors. Insertions ran lower in abundant cord blood beta clonotypes, though not in memory repertoires.

Template switching created a universal primer site, and the cDNA included unique molecular identifiers. TCRdb passed the 5' RACE reads through MiXCR, listing each CDR3 protein once. The sample contains about 480,000 distinct CDR3 sequences, 12% to 15% of which appear only once. Trimming removed 5 bases from V and 2 bases from J, with 15 bases in between. The CDR3 extends over 15 amino acids. Concerning this clonotype: What it recognizes is unknown.

This same sample was also taken into another study, of yellow fever vaccine responses in identical twins.

This chain joins TRBV12-3 or TRBV12-4 and TRBJ1-2; D possibly corresponds to TRBD1 (5 bases). Sequencing was performed on CD4+ T cells sorted from blood. This sequence was found in a woman between 18 and 30 years old in good health. CDR3 region: CASSPSGRTNYGYTF. CDR3 DNA sequence: TGTGCCAGCAGTCCCTCGGGACGGACCAACTATGGCTACACCTTC.